This T cell receptor beta chain stems from a study of blood T cell repertoires in COVID-19. Study overall: Italy, Spain and the United States were the sources of the convalescent and acute COVID-19 samples. PBMCs, B-cell-depleted T cells, or T cells provided the cDNA or gDNA that made up the material.

This clone occurred a few times. In the original workflow: Nucleated cell counts were estimated from reference gene primer amplification. Produced via immunoSEQ multiplex PCR; TCRdb's table is partial and in-frame only. That table furnishes V, J and clone size, whereas the DNA furnished D and trimming. This sample has around 84,000 clones, with around four fifths found just once. The germline gives CDR1 SNHLY, CDR2 FYNNEI. The CDR3 runs 14 residues. V was shortened by 3 bases and J by 5 bases, with 11 bases between the two germline ends. This sequence joins TRBV2 and TRBJ1-5, with a tentative D call TRBD1 (5 bases). Material: peripheral blood. This clonotype was obtained from a man of 80 years or more with active or convalescent COVID-19. The CDR3, as DNA: TGTGCCAGCAGTGACAGGGCTTTTGATCAGCCCCAGCATTTT. As protein: CASSDRAFDQPQHF.